Sequencing of this T cell receptor (beta chain) was carried out in a study of blood T cell repertoires in COVID-19. Background on the study: COVID-19 samples collected from the United States, Italy and Spain covered acute and convalescent phases. Sources were T cells, B-cell-depleted T cells, or PBMCs; the material itself was cDNA or gDNA.

Per the germline V gene, CDR1 is SNHLY and CDR2 is FYNNEI. This CDR3 has 12 residues. Trimming removed 5 bases from V and 6 bases from J; junction bases left unmatched: 3. Some clones are missing from TCRdb's copy, which holds only in-frame ones; the method was immunoSEQ multiplex PCR. The repertoire holds more than 150,000 clones, with 80% to 85% as singletons. Sequenced material: peripheral blood. The TCR comes from a woman aged 55-70 years with acute or convalescent COVID-19. This sequence joins TRBV2 and TRBJ1-1; 7 bases fit TRBD1. This chain's CDR3 is CASSSQGPEAFF. CDR3 sequence (DNA): TGTGCCAGCAGTTCACAGGGGCCTGAAGCTTTCTTT. Based on the CDR3 plus reference TRBV2 and TRBJ1-1, the full variable domain is EPEVTQTPSHQVTQMGQEVILRCVPISNHLYFYWYRQILGQKVEFLVSFYNNEISEKSEIFDDQFSVERPDGSNFTLKIRSTKLEDSAMYFCASSSQGPEAFFGQGTRLTVV.